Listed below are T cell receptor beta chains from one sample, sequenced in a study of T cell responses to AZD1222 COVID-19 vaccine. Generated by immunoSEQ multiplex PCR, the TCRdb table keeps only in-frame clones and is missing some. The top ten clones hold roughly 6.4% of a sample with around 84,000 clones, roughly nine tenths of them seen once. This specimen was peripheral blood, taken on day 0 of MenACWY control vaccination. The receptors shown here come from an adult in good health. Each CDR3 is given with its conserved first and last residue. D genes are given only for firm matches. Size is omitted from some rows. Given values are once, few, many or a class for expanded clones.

CDR3 protein: CASSVAATAANTGELFF; CDR3 DNA: TGTGCCAGCAGCGTAGCAGCGACAGCCGCGAACACCGGGGAGCTGTTTTTT; V gene: TRBV9; clone size: once; D gene: -; J gene: TRBJ2-2
CDR3 protein: CAHRAGNQPQHF; CDR3 DNA: TGTGCACACAGGGCGGGCAATCAGCCCCAGCATTTT; V gene: TRBV28; clone size: -; D gene: -; J gene: TRBJ1-5
CDR3 protein: CASSLAGTTRPYTGELFF; CDR3 DNA: TGTGCCAGCAGTTTGGCCGGGACAACCCGCCCTTACACCGGGGAGCTGTTTTTT; V gene: TRBV11-2; clone size: -; D gene: -; J gene: TRBJ2-2
CDR3 protein: CASSERPTGVSNQPQHF; CDR3 DNA: TGTGCCAGCAGTGAGAGACCCACAGGGGTTAGCAATCAGCCCCAGCATTTT; V gene: TRBV6-1; clone size: -; D gene: TRBD1; J gene: TRBJ1-5
CDR3 protein: CASSRPNQPQHF; CDR3 DNA: TGTGCCAGCAGTCGCCCCAATCAGCCCCAGCATTTT; V gene: TRBV28; clone size: -; D gene: -; J gene: TRBJ1-5
CDR3 protein: CASSDRNSPLHF; CDR3 DNA: TGTGCCAGCAGTGATCGAAATTCACCCCTCCACTTT; V gene: TRBV28; clone size: -; D gene: -; J gene: TRBJ1-6
CDR3 protein: CASSYIQYSNQPQHF; CDR3 DNA: TGTGCCAGCAGTTATATCCAGTATAGCAATCAGCCCCAGCATTTT; V gene: TRBV6-5; clone size: -; D gene: -; J gene: TRBJ1-5
CDR3 protein: CAIRGLVRRLAGVRCNEQFF; CDR3 DNA: TGTGCCATTAGGGGGTTGGTCCGTCGGCTAGCGGGAGTTCGTTGTAATGAGCAGTTCTTC; V gene: TRBV3-1/TRBV3-2; clone size: -; D gene: TRBD2; J gene: TRBJ2-1
CDR3 protein: CSARQNTEAFF; CDR3 DNA: TGCAGTGCTAGACAGAACACTGAAGCTTTCTTT; V gene: TRBV20-1; clone size: -; D gene: -; J gene: TRBJ1-1
CDR3 protein: CASSAAGTWDEKLFF; CDR3 DNA: TGTGCCAGCAGCGCAGCCGGGACTTGGGATGAAAAACTGTTTTTT; V gene: TRBV7-2; clone size: -; D gene: -; J gene: TRBJ1-4
CDR3 protein: CASSPQTTETQYF; CDR3 DNA: TGTGCCAGCTCACCACAGACCACAGAGACCCAGTACTTC; V gene: TRBV18; clone size: -; D gene: -; J gene: TRBJ2-5
CDR3 protein: CASSSPGGTQETQYF; CDR3 DNA: TGTGCCAGCAGCTCCCCGGGGGGGACTCAAGAGACCCAGTACTTC; V gene: TRBV5-6; clone size: -; D gene: TRBD2; J gene: TRBJ2-5
CDR3 protein: CASSRGGAGDNSPLHF; CDR3 DNA: TGTGCCAGCTCACGAGGGGGGGCTGGGGATAATTCACCCCTCCACTTT; V gene: TRBV18; clone size: -; D gene: -; J gene: TRBJ1-6
CDR3 protein: CASSPPGQGAKFYEQYF; CDR3 DNA: TGTGCCAGCTCACCACCGGGACAGGGGGCTAAGTTTTACGAGCAGTACTTC; V gene: TRBV18; clone size: -; D gene: TRBD1; J gene: TRBJ2-7
CDR3 protein: CASSGLAANTGELFF; CDR3 DNA: TGTGCCAGTAGTGGTCTAGCGGCGAACACCGGGGAGCTGTTTTTT; V gene: TRBV19; clone size: -; D gene: TRBD2; J gene: TRBJ2-2
CDR3 protein: CASSLGTGALQETQYF; CDR3 DNA: TGTGCCAGCAGCTTAGGGACAGGAGCCTTACAAGAGACCCAGTACTTC; V gene: TRBV7-6; clone size: -; D gene: TRBD1; J gene: TRBJ2-5
CDR3 protein: CASSRSGGDTDTQYF; CDR3 DNA: TGTGCCAGCAGCCGTAGCGGGGGGGACACAGATACGCAGTATTTT; V gene: TRBV7-6; clone size: -; D gene: TRBD2; J gene: TRBJ2-3
CDR3 protein: CASSYRQGSTDTQYF; CDR3 DNA: TGTGCCAGCAGTTACAGGCAGGGTAGCACAGATACGCAGTATTTT; V gene: TRBV6-2/TRBV6-3; clone size: -; D gene: -; J gene: TRBJ2-3
CDR3 protein: CATSDPGTGANEQFF; CDR3 DNA: TGTGCCACCAGTGATCCAGGGACAGGGGCGAATGAGCAGTTCTTC; V gene: TRBV24-1; clone size: -; D gene: TRBD1; J gene: TRBJ2-1
CDR3 protein: CASSPPGLAGGWIGGIQYF; CDR3 DNA: TGTGCCAGCAGCCCCCCCGGACTAGCGGGAGGATGGATTGGTGGCATTCAGTACTTC; V gene: TRBV7-2; clone size: -; D gene: TRBD2; J gene: TRBJ2-4
CDR3 protein: CASSLGSLGAFF; CDR3 DNA: TGTGCCAGCAGCTTAGGAAGTCTGGGCGCTTTCTTT; V gene: TRBV7-9; clone size: -; D gene: -; J gene: TRBJ1-1
CDR3 protein: CSVLRNTEAFF; CDR3 DNA: TGCAGCGTTCTAAGGAACACTGAAGCTTTCTTT; V gene: TRBV29-1; clone size: -; D gene: -; J gene: TRBJ1-1
CDR3 protein: CASSSPARMGTEAFF; CDR3 DNA: TGTGCCAGCAGCTCCCCTGCCCGCATGGGCACTGAAGCTTTCTTT; V gene: TRBV7-9; clone size: -; D gene: -; J gene: TRBJ1-1
CDR3 protein: CSVEEGPNEQFF; CDR3 DNA: TGCAGCGTTGAAGAAGGACCGAATGAGCAGTTCTTC; V gene: TRBV29-1; clone size: -; D gene: -; J gene: TRBJ2-1
CDR3 protein: CASSQVLGKDQPQHF; CDR3 DNA: TGTGCCAGCAGCCAGGTGCTAGGCAAGGATCAGCCCCAGCATTTT; V gene: TRBV28; clone size: once; D gene: -; J gene: TRBJ1-5
CDR3 protein: CAWSVLGIYSPLHF; CDR3 DNA: TGTGCCTGGAGTGTACTCGGGATCTATTCACCCCTCCACTTT; V gene: TRBV30; clone size: -; D gene: -; J gene: TRBJ1-6